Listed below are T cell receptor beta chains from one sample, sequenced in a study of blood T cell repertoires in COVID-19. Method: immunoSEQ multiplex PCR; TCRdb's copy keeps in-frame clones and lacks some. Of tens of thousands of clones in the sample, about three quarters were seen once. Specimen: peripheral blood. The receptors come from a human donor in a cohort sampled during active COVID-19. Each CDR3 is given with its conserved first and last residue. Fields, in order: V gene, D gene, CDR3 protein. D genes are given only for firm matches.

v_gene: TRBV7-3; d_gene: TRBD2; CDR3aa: CASSPKGHGRAQYF
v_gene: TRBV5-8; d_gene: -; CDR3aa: CASSLVSDYGYTF
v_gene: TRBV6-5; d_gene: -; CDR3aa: CASSYGGATDTQYF
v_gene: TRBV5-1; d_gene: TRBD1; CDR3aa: CASSTGQGWPYNSPLHF
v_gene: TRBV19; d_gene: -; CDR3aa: CASSIDTAYEQYF
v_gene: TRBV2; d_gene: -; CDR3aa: CASVPQYSTDTQYF
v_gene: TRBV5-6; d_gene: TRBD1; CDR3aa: CASSYSGQGSSEKLFF
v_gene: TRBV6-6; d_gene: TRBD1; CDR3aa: CASSYSFGTGNTEAFF
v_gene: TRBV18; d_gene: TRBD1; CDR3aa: CASSPRGQAGSGNTIYF
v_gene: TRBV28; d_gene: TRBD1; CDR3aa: CASRTGGVSTDTQYF
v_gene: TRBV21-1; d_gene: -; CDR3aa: CASSPGGNQPQHF
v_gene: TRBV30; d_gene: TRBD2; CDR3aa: CAWSWREETQYF
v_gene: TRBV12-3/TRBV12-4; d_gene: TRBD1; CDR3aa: CASSLGTGRQYF
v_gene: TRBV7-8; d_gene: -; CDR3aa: CASSLALRANTEAFF
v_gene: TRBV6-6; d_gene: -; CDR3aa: CASSFVQGEATPLHF
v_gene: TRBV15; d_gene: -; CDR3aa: CATSRDRVTAYEQYF
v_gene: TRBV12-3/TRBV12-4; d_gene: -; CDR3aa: CASSQQAQETQYF
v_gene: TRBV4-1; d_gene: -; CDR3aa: CASTEQQGRGYTF
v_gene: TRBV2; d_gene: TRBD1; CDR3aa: CASSWDRGRVYEQYF
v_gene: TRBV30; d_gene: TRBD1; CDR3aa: CAWTYRGQLWGNQPQHF